The rows below give T cell receptor beta chains drawn from one sample of a study of T cells in Graves' hyperthyroidism and ophthalmopathy. TCRdb processed the multiplex PCR reads anew with MiXCR; each CDR3 protein has one entry. This table has some 560,000 distinct CDR3 sequences, approximately 14% appearing once. Material for sequencing was blood. These receptors were obtained from a woman aged 40 to 55 with Graves' hyperthyroidism. CDR3s include the opening cysteine and the closing phenylalanine or tryptophan. D genes are given only for firm matches. Clone size, where shown, is once, few, many, or a class for clones that have expanded.

abundance	d_gene	j_gene	v_gene	CDR3nt	CDR3aa
-	TRBD1	TRBJ2-3	TRBV20-1	TGCAGTGCTAGAAGGACAGGGATTAGAACAGATACGCAGTATTTT	CSARRTGIRTDTQYF
-	TRBD2	TRBJ2-1	TRBV11-3	TGTGCCAGCAGCTCTCGATCTAAGACTAGCGGGAGGCACTACAATGAGCAGTTCTTC	CASSSRSKTSGRHYNEQFF
many	TRBD2	TRBJ2-7	TRBV18	TGTGCCAGCTCACCACCGGAAAGCGGGGGGATCTACGAGCAGTACTTC	CASSPPESGGIYEQYF
many	-	TRBJ2-1	TRBV27	TGTGCCAGCAGCCCATCTTATTACAATGAGCAGTTCTTC	CASSPSYYNEQFF
few	TRBD2	TRBJ2-7	TRBV27	TGTGCCAGCAGTTTAGAGCATGGTGTACTAGCGAGGAACGAGCAGTACTTC	CASSLEHGVLARNEQYF
many	TRBD2	TRBJ2-7	TRBV5-1	TGCGCCAGCAGCTTGGAGCCCGGGACTAGACTTCGCTACGAGCAGTACTTC	CASSLEPGTRLRYEQYF
many	TRBD2	TRBJ2-1	TRBV28	TGTGCCAGCGACCGGGGGACTAGCGGTGACAATGAGCAGTTCTTC	CASDRGTSGDNEQFF
-	-	TRBJ2-3	TRBV11-2	TGTGCCAGCAGCCCGCAGGGTCCAGATACGCAGTATTTT	CASSPQGPDTQYF
many	TRBD2	TRBJ2-1	TRBV11-2	TGTGCCAGCAGCTTAGCTAGCGGGACATCGAATGAGCAGTTCTTC	CASSLASGTSNEQFF
many	TRBD2	TRBJ2-3	TRBV28	TGTGCCAGCGCCTGGGGGCCGGGAGGGCGTAATACGCAGTATTTT	CASAWGPGGRNTQYF
-	-	TRBJ2-5	TRBV28	TGTGCCAGCAGTTTTAAAAGGGGAGAAGAGACCCAGTACTTC	CASSFKRGEETQYF
few	TRBD2	TRBJ2-2	TRBV20-1	TGCAGTGCTAGGGATCCTCGGGAGGGCCGCGGGGAGCTGTTTTTT	CSARDPREGRGELFF
-	TRBD2	TRBJ2-3	TRBV20-1	TGCAGTGCTAAGACTAGCGTTAGCACAGATACGCAGTATTTT	CSAKTSVSTDTQYF
-	-	TRBJ2-1	TRBV28	TGTGCCAACAGAAGCGGGCTAACCTACAATGAGCAGTTCTTC	CANRSGLTYNEQFF
many	-	TRBJ2-3	TRBV24-1	TGTGCCACCAGTGATTCAGGCGGGGACACCCTACGGGGTACGCAGTATTTT	CATSDSGGDTLRGTQYF
many	TRBD2	TRBJ2-3	TRBV30	TGTGCCTCCCTCGCTAGCGGGAGTTTGACAGATACGCAGTATTTT	CASLASGSLTDTQYF
-	-	TRBJ2-6	TRBV10-3	TGTGCCTCCAGGGCCTACTCTGGGGCCAACGTCCTGACTTTC	CASRAYSGANVLTF
many	TRBD2	TRBJ2-3	TRBV3-1	TGTGCCAGCAGCCAAATAGCGGGAGGGCCTAGCACAGATACGCAGTATTTT	CASSQIAGGPSTDTQYF
many	TRBD1	TRBJ1-1	TRBV5-1	TGCGCCAGCCGGACAGGGATCAACACTGAAGCTTTCTTT	CASRTGINTEAFF
many	-	TRBJ1-1	TRBV27	TGTGCCAGCGGTTTTCAGTTCGGGAACACTGAAGCTTTCTTT	CASGFQFGNTEAFF
many	-	TRBJ2-2	TRBV12-3/TRBV12-4	TGTGCCAGCAGTTCCTCGGGACCCCTGAAGGGCACCGGGGAGCTGTTTTTT	CASSSSGPLKGTGELFF
-	TRBD2	TRBJ2-1	TRBV20-1	TGCAGTGCTAGAGATCTAGCGGCTTACAATGAGCAGTTCTTC	CSARDLAAYNEQFF
many	-	TRBJ1-2	TRBV12-3/TRBV12-4	TGTGCCAGCAGCCCGAGTAAAGGGGGAAATGGCTACACCTTC	CASSPSKGGNGYTF
many	-	TRBJ2-1	TRBV20-1	TGCAGTGCTAGCGGAGTTATATACAATGAGCAGTTCTTC	CSASGVIYNEQFF
-	-	TRBJ2-1	TRBV15	TGTGCCACCAGCAACGTGGGGGCTTACAATGAGCAGTTCTTC	CATSNVGAYNEQFF
-	-	TRBJ2-7	TRBV6-1	TGTGCCAGCAGTGAAGGAGTTGCCTACGAGCAGTACTTC	CASSEGVAYEQYF
many	TRBD2	TRBJ2-7	TRBV28	TGTGCCAGCAGGCCGGCTAGCGGGAGTTTCTACGAGCAGTACTTC	CASRPASGSFYEQYF
many	-	TRBJ2-7	TRBV5-1	TGCGCCAGCTACAGGGTGGGGACATCCGAGCAGTACTTC	CASYRVGTSEQYF
many	-	TRBJ2-2	TRBV5-1	TGCGCCAGCAGCTGGACGACGGCCGTAAGCTTCACCGGGGAGCTGTTTTTT	CASSWTTAVSFTGELFF
-	-	TRBJ2-3	TRBV27	TGTGCCAGCACCACATTCCTGGCAGGGTCCACAGATACGCAGTATTTT	CASTTFLAGSTDTQYF
many	-	TRBJ1-5	TRBV7-2	TGTGCCAGCAGCCGGCCCCCGGGCCACAATCAGCCCCAGCATTTT	CASSRPPGHNQPQHF
few	-	TRBJ2-3	TRBV7-9	TGTGCCAGCAGCTCCCCTAATCCCCCCACAGATACGCAGTATTTT	CASSSPNPPTDTQYF
many	TRBD1	TRBJ1-1	TRBV3-1	TGTGCCATCGGGACAGGGAACACTGAAGCTTTCTTT	CAIGTGNTEAFF